Below, 19 T cell receptor beta chains from the same sample are listed, as sequenced in a study of T cells after yellow fever vaccination. One entry per CDR3 protein results from TCRdb running MiXCR on the 5' RACE reads. The table records more than 95,000 distinct CDR3 sequences, 6% to 8% of them present only once. The sequenced sample was CD4+ T cells sorted from PBMCs, obtained 10 days after the first yellow fever vaccination. Every receptor here comes from a man aged 18 to 35 who received the YFV17D yellow fever vaccine.

In its sample, this clonotype ranks as medium-sized. The chain carries TRBV5-8 and TRBJ1-2, with TRBD1 as a possible D gene (5 bases). The V gene's germline CDR1 is SGHTS and CDR2 YDEGEE. V was shortened by 1 base and J by 8 bases, with 12 bases between the two germline ends. The CDR3 contains 13 residues. The CDR3 region is CASSLYAGPGYTF. DNA of the CDR3: TGTGCCAGCAGCTTGTACGCAGGGCCAGGCTACACCTTC.

This clonotype was detected ten times or more. It is likely a read error, because the conserved phenylalanine at the end of the CDR3 is missing. No DNA is shown, since the ends of the CDR3 on it are uncertain; the CDR3 is the one TCRdb lists. The chain links TRBV5-1 to TRBJ1-1; TRBD1 is the table's D call, not checked against the DNA. Per germline, CDR1 SGHRS and CDR2 YFSETQ. The CDR3 spans 11 residues, counting both ends. CDR3 residues: CASSLSPETGV.

This clonotype was seen a few times. The genes are TRBV5-1 and TRBJ1-6, with unresolved D. The CDR3 contains 15 residues. CDR1 and CDR2 from the germline V gene are SGHRS and YFSETQ. Trimming took off 2 bases at V and 10 bases at J, with 16 bases between the two ends. The CDR3 DNA follows: TGCGCCAGCAGCTTCGGGTCAGCCGATGGCTCACCCCTCCACTTT. Translated, it gives CASSFGSADGSPLHF.

This clonotype was seen many times. The chain has TRBV7-2 and TRBJ2-5, with TRBD2 identical over 10 bases. Germline V gene lookup returns CDR1 SGHTA and CDR2 FQGNSA. The CDR3 loop spans 14 amino acids. Trimming removed 4 bases from V and 4 bases from J; junction bases left unmatched: 3. The CDR3 region has the DNA TGTGCCAGCAGCTCGGGACTAGCGTTAGAGACCCAGTACTTC. Translation gives CASSSGLALETQYF.

This clonotype was detected many times. This chain uses TRBV20-1 with TRBJ2-5; TRBD2 matches 8 bases. With V trimmed by 4 bases and J by 5 bases, 6 bases remained unmatched. CDR1 is DFQATT and CDR2 is SNEGSKA in the germline V gene (reference sequence). This CDR3 has 13 amino acids. The CDR3 protein is CSAIRTSYETQYF. The CDR3 region has the DNA TGCAGTGCTATCAGGACTAGCTATGAGACCCAGTACTTC.

This clonotype came up many times. The V and J genes are TRBV20-1 and TRBJ2-1; TRBD1 agrees at 7 bases. The CDR3 extends over 15 amino acids. J lost 7 bases, V lost 6 bases, and 15 bases had no gene match. Per the germline V gene, CDR1 is DFQATT and CDR2 is SNEGSKA (reference sequence). The CDR3, as DNA: TGCAGTGCCCAAATCAGGGGGAACTCAAGGAATGAGCAGTTCTTC. Protein: CSAQIRGNSRNEQFF.

On this clonotype itself: This may stem from a read error, because a much larger clone lies one nucleotide away. This rearrangement joins TRBV2 to TRBJ2-5; D tentatively fits TRBD1 or TRBD2 (5 bases each). The CDR3 extends over 17 amino acids. With 4 bases removed from V and 6 bases from J, the gap between germline ends came to 24 bases. Germline V gives CDR1 SNHLY, CDR2 FYNNEI. The CDR3 loop is CASSVFSRERTGKTQYF. CDR3 DNA sequence: TGTGCCAGCAGTGTCTTTTCCAGGGAGAGAACCGGGAAGACCCAGTACTTC. Together with reference TRBV2 and TRBJ2-5, the CDR3 gives the full variable domain: EPEVTQTPSHQVTQMGQEVILRCVPISNHLYFYWYRQILGQKVEFLVSFYNNEISEKSEIFDDQFSVERPDGSNFTLKIRSTKLEDSAMYFCASSVFSRERTGKTQYFGPGTRLLVL.

This clonotype has at least ten counts. The chain employs TRBV11-3 and TRBJ2-1, with 16 nucleotides matching TRBD2. Germline V gives CDR1 SGHNT, CDR2 YENEEA. Trimming removed 5 bases from V and 6 bases from J; junction bases left unmatched: 4. This CDR3 comprises 16 residues. CDR3 loop: CASSIGTSGGANEQFF. The DNA of the CDR3 is TGTGCCAGCAGCATCGGGACTAGCGGGGGGGCCAATGAGCAGTTCTTC.

This clonotype was recorded many times. The chain employs TRBV2 and TRBJ2-1; 7 bases map to TRBD2. Germline loops: CDR1 SNHLY, CDR2 FYNNEI. This CDR3 contains 12 residues. With V trimmed by 7 bases and J by 10 bases, 7 bases remained unmatched. CDR3 region: CASKYTGREQFF. CDR3 sequence (DNA): TGTGCCAGCAAATATACCGGGAGGGAGCAGTTCTTC.

This sequence joins TRBV10-3 and TRBJ2-3; 10 nucleotides line up with TRBD1. CDR1 and CDR2 from the germline V gene are ENHRY and SYGVKD. V shed 7 bases, J shed 4 bases, and the junction held 2 bases outside the gene matches. The CDR3 is 13 residues long. The CDR3 sequence: CAITGQGADTQYF. CDR3 nucleotide sequence: TGTGCCATCACCGGACAGGGGGCAGATACGCAGTATTTT.

This clonotype has just a few counts. The rearrangement links TRBV11-2 to TRBJ2-3; TRBD1 is a possible D gene (5 bases). The CDR3 length is 16 residues. Looked up from germline, CDR1 is SGHAT and CDR2 is FQNNGV. V was pared by 5 bases and J by 1 base, with 16 bases between. CDR3 nucleotides: TGTGCCAGCAGCCCTGGGGCTCTAACACGCACAGATACGCAGTATTTT. It is translated as CASSPGALTRTDTQYF. Combining the CDR3 with reference TRBV11-2 and TRBJ2-3 gives the whole variable domain EAGVAQSPRYKIIEKRQSVAFWCNPISGHATLYWYQQILGQGPKLLIQFQNNGVVDDSQLPKDRFSAERLKGVDSTLKIQPAKLEDSAVYLCASSPGALTRTDTQYFGPGTRLTVL.

This clonotype was counted a single time. V and J are TRBV18 and TRBJ2-5; no clear D gene. The ends were cut back, 4 bases at V and 3 bases at J, with 12 bases in the middle. CDR1 and CDR2 from the germline V gene are KGHSH and LQKENI. CDR3 length: 14 residues. CDR3 in amino acids: CASSLWLREETQYF. Written as DNA, the CDR3 is TGTGCCAGCTCACTCTGGTTAAGAGAAGAGACCCAGTACTTC. Full variable domain (missing parts from reference TRBV18 and TRBJ2-5): NAGVMQNPRHLVRRRGQEARLRCSPMKGHSHVYWYRQLPEEGLKFMVYLQKENIIDESGMPKERFSAEFPKEGPSILRIQQVVRGDSAAYFCASSLWLREETQYFGPGTRLLVL.

This clonotype has ten or more counts. The V call is TRBV7-2, the J call TRBJ1-5; perhaps TRBD1 as D (5 bases). The CDR3 is made up of 15 amino acids. V was pared by 2 bases and J by 4 bases, with 12 bases between. Looked up from germline, CDR1 is SGHTA and CDR2 is FQGNSA. CDR3 protein: CASSLLGGANQPQHF. CDR3 coding DNA: TGTGCCAGCAGCTTACTCGGTGGGGCAAATCAGCCCCAGCATTTT.

In this sample, this clonotype turned up many times. The CDR3 DNA sequence: TGTGCCAGCAGTAGCTACAGGGACACTGAAGCTTTCTTT. It specifies CASSSYRDTEAFF. The rearrangement joins TRBV6-6 to TRBJ1-1, with D possibly TRBD1 on 6 matching bases. V gave up 5 bases and J gave up 3 bases, with 10 bases separating them. The CDR3 length is 13 residues. Germline loops: CDR1 MNHNY, CDR2 SVGAGI (reference sequence).

The sample holds many counts of this clonotype. The rearrangement joins TRBV5-1 to TRBJ2-5, with 8 bases aligning to TRBD2. J gave up 4 bases and V 0 bases, and 8 bases lay outside the gene matches. The length of the CDR3 is 16 residues. The germline gives CDR1 SGHRS, CDR2 YFSETQ. The CDR3 nucleotides are TGCGCCAGCAGCTTGGCCCGCCTAGCGGGTGCAGAGACCCAGTACTTC. Translation: CASSLARLAGAETQYF.

This clonotype was seen ten or more times. V gene TRBV18 combines with J gene TRBJ2-5; 7 nucleotides agree with TRBD2. Germline assignment: CDR1 KGHSH and CDR2 LQKENI. V lost 3 bases to trimming and J lost 2 bases; unmatched junction nucleotides: 3. The CDR3 extends over 14 amino acids. CDR3 in amino acids: CASSPRGTQETQYF. The CDR3 DNA follows: TGTGCCAGCTCACCGCGGGGGACTCAAGAGACCCAGTACTTC. Looking up the rest from reference TRBV18 and TRBJ2-5 gives the full variable domain: NAGVMQNPRHLVRRRGQEARLRCSPMKGHSHVYWYRQLPEEGLKFMVYLQKENIIDESGMPKERFSAEFPKEGPSILRIQQVVRGDSAAYFCASSPRGTQETQYFGPGTRLLVL.

This clonotype has a count of ten or more. This chain connects TRBV20-1 to TRBJ2-3; possibly TRBD1 for D (5 bases). Per the germline V gene, CDR1 is DFQATT and CDR2 is SNEGSKA (reference sequence). Trimming removed 3 bases at V and 0 bases at J, with 7 bases between. The CDR3 is 13 amino acids. CDR3 amino acids: CSARDTSTDTQYF. The CDR3, as DNA: TGCAGTGCTAGGGACACCAGCACAGATACGCAGTATTTT.

This clonotype has at least ten counts. The rearrangement joins TRBV5-1 to TRBJ2-5; D is possibly TRBD2 (5 bases). Trimming cost V 1 base and J 0 bases, with 10 bases left between them. Germline CDR1 and CDR2: SGHRS and YFSETQ. The CDR3 is made up of 15 amino acids. CDR3 protein: CASSLQAAYQETQYF. CDR3 in DNA: TGCGCCAGCAGCTTGCAAGCGGCGTACCAAGAGACCCAGTACTTC.

This clonotype came up a few times. This sequence joins TRBV5-6 and TRBJ1-1, with 7 nucleotides matching TRBD1. Germline lookup yields CDR1 SGHDT and CDR2 YYEEEE. This CDR3 is 14 amino acids long. V lost 4 bases and J lost 7; bases outside the gene matches: 10. CDR3 bases: TGTGCCAGCAGCCTTCTACAGGGGATCGGTGAAGCTTTCTTT. Residues: CASSLLQGIGEAFF.